The sequence of this TCR beta chain was determined in a study of blood T cell repertoires in COVID-19. This clone was observed a single time. Original data processing: Estimates of nucleated cell counts were drawn from the amplification of reference gene primers. Data came from immunoSEQ multiplex PCR; TCRdb stores just in-frame clones and leaves some out. The V and J calls and clone size were taken over from that table, and D and trimming were inferred from the DNA. Of 190,000 or so clones in the sample, about 89% were seen once. CDR3 length: 13 residues. Trimming stripped 6 bases from V and 5 bases from J, with 10 bases between. Germline V gene data show CDR1 as MNHEY and CDR2 as SVGAGI.

This TCR was sampled from a middle-aged man with acute or convalescent COVID-19. This sequence joins TRBV6-5 and TRBJ2-2, with D perhaps matching TRBD1 (5 bases). Sequenced material: peripheral blood. CDR3 in amino acids: CASSLSGTGELFF. The CDR3 coding sequence is TGTGCCAGCAGCCTTTCAGGGACCGGGGAGCTGTTTTTT.